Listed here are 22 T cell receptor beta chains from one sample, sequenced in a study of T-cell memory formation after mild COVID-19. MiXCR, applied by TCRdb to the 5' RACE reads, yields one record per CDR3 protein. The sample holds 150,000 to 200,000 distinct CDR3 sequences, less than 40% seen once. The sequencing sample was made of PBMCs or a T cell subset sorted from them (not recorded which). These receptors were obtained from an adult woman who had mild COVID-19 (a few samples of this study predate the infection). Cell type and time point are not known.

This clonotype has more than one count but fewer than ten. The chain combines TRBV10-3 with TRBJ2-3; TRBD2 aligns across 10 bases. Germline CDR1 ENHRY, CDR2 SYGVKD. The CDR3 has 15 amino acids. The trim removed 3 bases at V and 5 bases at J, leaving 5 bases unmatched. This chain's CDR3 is CAISDQRGGRDTQYF. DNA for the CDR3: TGTGCCATCAGTGACCAGCGGGGGGGCCGAGATACGCAGTATTTT.

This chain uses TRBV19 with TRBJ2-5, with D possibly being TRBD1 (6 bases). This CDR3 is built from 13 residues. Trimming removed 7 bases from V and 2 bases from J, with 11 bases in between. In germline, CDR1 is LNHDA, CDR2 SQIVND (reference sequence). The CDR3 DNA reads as TGTGCCAGTAAAAGGACAGAACAAGAGACCCAGTACTTC. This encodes CASKRTEQETQYF.

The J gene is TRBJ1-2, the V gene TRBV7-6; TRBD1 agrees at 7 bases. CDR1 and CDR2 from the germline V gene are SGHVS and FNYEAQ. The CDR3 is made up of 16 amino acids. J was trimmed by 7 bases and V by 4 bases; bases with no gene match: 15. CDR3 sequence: CASSYSNKGARSGYTF. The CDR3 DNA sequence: TGTGCCAGCAGCTATTCAAATAAGGGGGCTCGAAGTGGCTACACCTTC.

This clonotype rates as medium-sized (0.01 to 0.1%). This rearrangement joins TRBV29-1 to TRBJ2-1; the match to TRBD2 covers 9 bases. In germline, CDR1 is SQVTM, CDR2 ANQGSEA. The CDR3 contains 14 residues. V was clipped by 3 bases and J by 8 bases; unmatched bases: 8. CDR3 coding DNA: TGCAGCGTTGAGGTTAGCGGGAGTATGTATGAGCAGTTCTTC. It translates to CSVEVSGSMYEQFF.

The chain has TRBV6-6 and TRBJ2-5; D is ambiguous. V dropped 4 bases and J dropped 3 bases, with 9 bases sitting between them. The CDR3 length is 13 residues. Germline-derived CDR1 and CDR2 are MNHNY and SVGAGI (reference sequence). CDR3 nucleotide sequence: TGTGCCAGCAGTTTCGATCGGGAAGAGACCCAGTACTTC. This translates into CASSFDREETQYF.

CDR3 DNA sequence: TGCGCCAGCAGCTTGGGAGGGGCGATGACAGATACGCAGTATTTT. Its translation is CASSLGGAMTDTQYF. The J gene is TRBJ2-3, the V gene TRBV5-1; possibly TRBD1 or TRBD2 for D (5 bases each). Germline V gene sequence: CDR1 SGHRS, CDR2 YFSETQ. The CDR3 is made up of 15 amino acids. V dropped 0 bases and J dropped 3 bases, with 11 bases sitting between them.

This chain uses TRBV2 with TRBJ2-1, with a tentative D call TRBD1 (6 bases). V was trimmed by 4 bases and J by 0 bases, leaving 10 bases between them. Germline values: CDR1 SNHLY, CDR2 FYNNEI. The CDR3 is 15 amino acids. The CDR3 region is CASSGGPSSYNEQFF. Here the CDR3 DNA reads TGTGCCAGCAGTGGGGGGCCGAGCTCCTACAATGAGCAGTTCTTC.

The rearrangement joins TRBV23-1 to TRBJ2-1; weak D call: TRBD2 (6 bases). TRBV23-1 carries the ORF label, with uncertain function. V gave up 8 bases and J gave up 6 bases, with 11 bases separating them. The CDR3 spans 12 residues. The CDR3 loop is CASWDLTNEQFF. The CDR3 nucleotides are TGCGCCAGCTGGGACTTGACCAATGAGCAGTTCTTC.

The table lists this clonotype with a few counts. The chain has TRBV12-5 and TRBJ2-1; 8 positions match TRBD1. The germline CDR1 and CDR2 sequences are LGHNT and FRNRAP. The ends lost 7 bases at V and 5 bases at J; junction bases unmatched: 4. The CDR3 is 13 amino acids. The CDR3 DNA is TGTGCTAGTGCCAGGACAGGGCACAATGAGCAGTTCTTC. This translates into CASARTGHNEQFF.

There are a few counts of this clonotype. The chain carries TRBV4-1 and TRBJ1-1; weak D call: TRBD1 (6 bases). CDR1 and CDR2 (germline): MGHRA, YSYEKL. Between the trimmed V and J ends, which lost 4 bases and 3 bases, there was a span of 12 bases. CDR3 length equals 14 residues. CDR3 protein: CASSLMKGDTEAFF. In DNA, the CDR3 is TGCGCCAGCAGCCTCATGAAGGGGGACACTGAAGCTTTCTTT.

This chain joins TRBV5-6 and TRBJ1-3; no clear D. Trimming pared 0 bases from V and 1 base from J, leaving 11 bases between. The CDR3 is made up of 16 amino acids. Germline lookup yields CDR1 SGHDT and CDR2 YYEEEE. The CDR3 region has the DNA TGTGCCAGCAGCTTGGCCATGACAACTTCTGGAAACACCATATATTTT. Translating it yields CASSLAMTTSGNTIYF.

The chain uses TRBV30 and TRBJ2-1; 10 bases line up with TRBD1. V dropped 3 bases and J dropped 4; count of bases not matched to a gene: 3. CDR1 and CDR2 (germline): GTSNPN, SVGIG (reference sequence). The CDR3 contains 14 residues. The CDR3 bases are TGTGCCTGGAGGAGGGGACAGGGGTACAATGAGCAGTTCTTC. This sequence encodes CAWRRGQGYNEQFF.

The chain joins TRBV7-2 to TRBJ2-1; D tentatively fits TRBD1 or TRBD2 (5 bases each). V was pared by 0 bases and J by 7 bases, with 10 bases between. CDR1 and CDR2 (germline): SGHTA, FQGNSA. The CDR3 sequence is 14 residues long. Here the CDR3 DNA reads TGTGCCAGCAGCTTAGCGAGCGAGGGGAATGAGCAGTTCTTC. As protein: CASSLASEGNEQFF. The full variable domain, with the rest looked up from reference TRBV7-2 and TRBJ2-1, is GAGVSQSPSNKVTEKGKDVELRCDPISGHTALYWYRQSLGQGLEFLIYFQGNSAPDKSGLPSDRFSAERTGGSVSTLTIQRTQQEDSAVYLCASSLASEGNEQFFGPGTRLTVL.

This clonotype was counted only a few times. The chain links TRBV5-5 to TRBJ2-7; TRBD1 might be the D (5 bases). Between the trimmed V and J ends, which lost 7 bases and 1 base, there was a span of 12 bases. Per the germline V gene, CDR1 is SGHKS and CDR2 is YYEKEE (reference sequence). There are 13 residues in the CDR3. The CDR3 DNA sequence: TGTGCCAGCCCCCCAGGGCCGTCCTACGAGCAGTACTTC. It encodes CASPPGPSYEQYF.

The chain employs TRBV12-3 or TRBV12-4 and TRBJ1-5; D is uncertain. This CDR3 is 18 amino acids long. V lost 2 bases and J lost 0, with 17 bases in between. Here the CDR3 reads CASSLYQLGRVSNQPQHF. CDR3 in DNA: TGTGCCAGCAGTTTATATCAGCTGGGGAGAGTTAGCAATCAGCCCCAGCATTTT.

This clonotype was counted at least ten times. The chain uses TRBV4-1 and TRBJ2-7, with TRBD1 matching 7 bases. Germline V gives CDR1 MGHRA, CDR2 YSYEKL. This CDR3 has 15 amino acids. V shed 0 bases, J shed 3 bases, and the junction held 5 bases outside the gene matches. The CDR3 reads CASSQERNRGYEQYF. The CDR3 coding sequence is TGCGCCAGCAGCCAAGAACGCAACAGGGGCTACGAGCAGTACTTC.

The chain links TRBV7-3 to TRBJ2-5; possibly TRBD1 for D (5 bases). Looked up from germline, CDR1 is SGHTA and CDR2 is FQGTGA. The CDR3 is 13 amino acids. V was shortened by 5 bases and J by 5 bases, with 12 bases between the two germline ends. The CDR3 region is CASSQGVRETQYF. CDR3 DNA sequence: TGTGCCAGCAGCCAAGGGGTCCGGGAGACCCAGTACTTC.

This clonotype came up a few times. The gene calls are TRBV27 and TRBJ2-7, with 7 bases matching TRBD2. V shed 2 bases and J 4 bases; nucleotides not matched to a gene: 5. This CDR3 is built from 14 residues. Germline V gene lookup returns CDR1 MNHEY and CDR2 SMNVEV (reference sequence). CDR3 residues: CASSLNGGNYEQYF. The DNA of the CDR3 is TGTGCCAGCAGTTTAAACGGGGGGAATTACGAGCAGTACTTC.

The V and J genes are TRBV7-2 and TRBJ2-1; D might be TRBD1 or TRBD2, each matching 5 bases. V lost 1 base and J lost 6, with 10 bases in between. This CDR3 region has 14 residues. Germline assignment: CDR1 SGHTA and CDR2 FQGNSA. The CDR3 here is CASSLGGTLNEQFF. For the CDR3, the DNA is TGTGCCAGCAGCTTAGGTGGGACCCTCAATGAGCAGTTCTTC.

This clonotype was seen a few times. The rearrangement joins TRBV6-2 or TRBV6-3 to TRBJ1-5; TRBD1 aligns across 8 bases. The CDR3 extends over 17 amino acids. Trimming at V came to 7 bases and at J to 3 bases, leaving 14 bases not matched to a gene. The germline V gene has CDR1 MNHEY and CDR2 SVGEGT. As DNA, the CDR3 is TGTGCCAGCACGTTATCGTCAGGGGGCACAAACAATCAGCCCCAGCATTTT. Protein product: CASTLSSGGTNNQPQHF.

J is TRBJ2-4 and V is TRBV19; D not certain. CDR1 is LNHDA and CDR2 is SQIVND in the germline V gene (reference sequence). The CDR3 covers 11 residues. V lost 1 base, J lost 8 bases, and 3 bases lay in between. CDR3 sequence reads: CASSIGDIQYF. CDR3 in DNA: TGTGCCAGTAGTATAGGGGACATTCAGTACTTC.

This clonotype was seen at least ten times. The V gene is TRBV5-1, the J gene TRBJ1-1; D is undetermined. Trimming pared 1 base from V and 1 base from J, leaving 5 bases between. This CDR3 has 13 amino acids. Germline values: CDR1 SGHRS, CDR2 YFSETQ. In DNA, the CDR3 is TGCGCCAGCAGCTTGTGGGGGAACACTGAAGCTTTCTTT. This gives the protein CASSLWGNTEAFF. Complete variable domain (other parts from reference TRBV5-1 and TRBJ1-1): KAGVTQTPRYLIKTRGQQVTLSCSPISGHRSVSWYQQTPGQGLQFLFEYFSETQRNKGNFPGRFSGRQFSNSRSEMNVSTLELGDSALYLCASSLWGNTEAFFGQGTRLTVV.